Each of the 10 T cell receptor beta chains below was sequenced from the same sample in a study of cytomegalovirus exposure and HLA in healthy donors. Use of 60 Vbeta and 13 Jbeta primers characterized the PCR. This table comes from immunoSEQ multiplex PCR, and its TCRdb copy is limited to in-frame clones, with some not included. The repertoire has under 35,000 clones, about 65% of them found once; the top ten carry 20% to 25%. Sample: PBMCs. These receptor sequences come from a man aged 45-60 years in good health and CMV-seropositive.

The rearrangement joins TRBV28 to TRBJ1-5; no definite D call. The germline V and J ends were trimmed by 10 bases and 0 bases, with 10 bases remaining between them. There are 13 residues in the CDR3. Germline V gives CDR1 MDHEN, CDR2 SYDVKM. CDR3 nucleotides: TGTGCCACCTCCCTCCTTAGCAATCAGCCCCAGCATTTT. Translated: CATSLLSNQPQHF.

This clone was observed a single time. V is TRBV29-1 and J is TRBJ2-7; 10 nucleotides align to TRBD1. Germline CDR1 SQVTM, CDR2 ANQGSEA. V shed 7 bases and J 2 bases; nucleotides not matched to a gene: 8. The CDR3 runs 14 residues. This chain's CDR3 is CSAKAGTGAYEQYF. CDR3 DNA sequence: TGCAGCGCTAAGGCCGGGACAGGGGCCTACGAGCAGTACTTC.

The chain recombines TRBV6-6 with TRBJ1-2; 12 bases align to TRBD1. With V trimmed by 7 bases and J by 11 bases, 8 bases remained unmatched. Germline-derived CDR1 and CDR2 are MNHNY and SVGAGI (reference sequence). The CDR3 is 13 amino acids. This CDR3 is CASNPGQGARYTF. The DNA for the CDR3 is TGTGCCAGCAACCCGGGACAGGGGGCGCGGTACACCTTC.

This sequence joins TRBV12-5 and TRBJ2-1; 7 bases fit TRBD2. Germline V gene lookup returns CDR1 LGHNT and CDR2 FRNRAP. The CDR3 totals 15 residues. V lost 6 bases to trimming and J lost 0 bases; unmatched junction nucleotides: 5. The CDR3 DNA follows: TGTGCTAGTGGCCTCGGGACTACCTCCTACAATGAGCAGTTCTTC. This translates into CASGLGTTSYNEQFF.

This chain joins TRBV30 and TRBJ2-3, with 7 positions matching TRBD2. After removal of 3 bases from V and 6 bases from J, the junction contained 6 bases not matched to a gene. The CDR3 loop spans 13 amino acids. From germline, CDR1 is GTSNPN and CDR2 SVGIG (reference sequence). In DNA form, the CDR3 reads TGTGCCTGGAGCGGGAGGTCGCTTGATACGCAGTATTTT. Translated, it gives CAWSGRSLDTQYF.

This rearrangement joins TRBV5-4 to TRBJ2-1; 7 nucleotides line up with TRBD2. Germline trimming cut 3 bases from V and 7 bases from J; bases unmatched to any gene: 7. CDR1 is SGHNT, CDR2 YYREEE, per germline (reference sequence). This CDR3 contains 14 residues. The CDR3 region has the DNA TGTGCCAGCAGCTCTAATAGGGAGGGAAATGAGCAGTTCTTC. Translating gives CASSSNREGNEQFF. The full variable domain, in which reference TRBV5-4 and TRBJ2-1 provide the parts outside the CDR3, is ETGVTQSPTHLIKTRGQQVTLRCSSQSGHNTVSWYQQALGQGPQFIFQYYREEENGRGNFPPRFSGLQFPNYSSELNVNALELDDSALYLCASSSNREGNEQFFGPGTRLTVL.

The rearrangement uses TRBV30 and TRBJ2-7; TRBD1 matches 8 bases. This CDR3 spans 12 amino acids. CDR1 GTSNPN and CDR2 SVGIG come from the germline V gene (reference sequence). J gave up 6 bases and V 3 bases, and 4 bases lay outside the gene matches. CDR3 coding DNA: TGTGCCTGGAGCCCCACAGGGGGCGAGCAGTACTTC. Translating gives CAWSPTGGEQYF.

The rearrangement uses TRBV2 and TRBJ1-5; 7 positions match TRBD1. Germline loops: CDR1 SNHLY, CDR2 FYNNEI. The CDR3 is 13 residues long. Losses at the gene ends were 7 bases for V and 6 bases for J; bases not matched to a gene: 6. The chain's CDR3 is CASKGTEGQPQHF. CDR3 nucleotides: TGTGCCAGCAAGGGGACAGAGGGTCAGCCCCAGCATTTT.

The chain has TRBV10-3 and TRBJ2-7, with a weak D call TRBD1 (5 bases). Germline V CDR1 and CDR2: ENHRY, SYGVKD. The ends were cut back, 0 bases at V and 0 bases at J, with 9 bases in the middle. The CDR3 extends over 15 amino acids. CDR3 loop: CAISESTVSSYEQYF. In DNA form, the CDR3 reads TGTGCCATCAGTGAGTCGACAGTCTCCTCCTACGAGCAGTACTTC.

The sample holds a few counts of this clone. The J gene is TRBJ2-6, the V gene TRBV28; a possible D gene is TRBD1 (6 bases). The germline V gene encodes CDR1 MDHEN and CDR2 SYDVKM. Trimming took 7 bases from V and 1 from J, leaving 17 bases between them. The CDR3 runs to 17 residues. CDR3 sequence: CASIRVGAQSGANVLTF. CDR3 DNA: TGTGCCAGCATTAGGGTGGGGGCTCAATCTGGGGCCAACGTCCTGACTTTC.